These 30 T cell receptor beta chains came from one sample sequenced in a study of T-cell memory formation after mild COVID-19. Each CDR3 protein gets one entry after TCRdb re-called the 5' RACE reads with MiXCR. Altogether around 340,000 distinct CDR3 sequences are present, roughly 15% being singletons, with the ten largest covering about a fifth. Source material: PBMCs or a T cell subset sorted from them (not recorded which). These receptors all come from a man between 18 and 35 years old who had mild COVID-19 (a few samples of this study predate the infection). Cell type and time point are not known.

The genes are TRBV9 and TRBJ2-5; D possibly corresponds to TRBD2 (6 bases). V lost 1 base and J lost 4, with 11 bases in between. CDR3 length: 14 amino acids. CDR1 is SGDLS, CDR2 YYNGEE, per germline. The CDR3 region has the DNA TGTGCCAGCAGCGTATCACGGGGAGGAGAGACCCAGTACTTC. Translating gives CASSVSRGGETQYF.

This chain links TRBV12-3 or TRBV12-4 with TRBJ2-3; 13 bases are shared with TRBD2. The trim removed 6 bases at V and 1 base at J, leaving 4 bases unmatched. There are 16 residues in the CDR3. Here the CDR3 reads CASRGLAGPRTDTQYF. The CDR3 DNA reads as TGTGCCAGCAGGGGACTAGCGGGACCACGCACAGATACGCAGTATTTT.

The chain joins TRBV19 to TRBJ2-1; 9 nucleotides agree with TRBD2. V lost 6 bases, J lost 4 bases, and 4 bases stayed unmatched. The CDR3 totals 14 residues. Germline V CDR1 and CDR2: LNHDA, SQIVND (reference sequence). CDR3 DNA: TGTGCCAGTAGGGGACTAGCCCTGTACAATGAGCAGTTCTTC. Protein: CASRGLALYNEQFF. Full variable domain (missing parts from reference TRBV19 and TRBJ2-1): DGGITQSPKYLFRKEGQNVTLSCEQNLNHDAMYWYRQDPGQGLRLIYYSQIVNDFQKGDIAEGYSVSREKKESFPLTVTSAQKNPTAFYLCASRGLALYNEQFFGPGTRLTVL.

This clonotype has a handful of counts. The chain recombines TRBV5-1 with TRBJ1-4; TRBD1 is a possible D gene (5 bases). Trimming removed 2 bases from V and 8 bases from J, with 16 bases in between. The CDR3 contains 15 residues. CDR1 is SGHRS, CDR2 YFSETQ, per germline. CDR3 sequence reads: CASSLDGARGEKLFF. CDR3 coding DNA: TGCGCCAGCAGCTTAGACGGGGCCCGCGGGGAAAAACTGTTTTTT.

This rearrangement joins TRBV6-6 to TRBJ1-3; unclear D gene. The CDR3 sequence is 12 residues long. From germline, CDR1 is MNHNY and CDR2 SVGAGI (reference sequence). V shed 5 bases and J shed 14 bases, with 16 bases lying between them. CDR3 amino acids: CASSKDASGLYF. The DNA of the CDR3 is TGTGCCAGCAGTAAGGACGCCAGCGGGTTATATTTT.

The chain carries TRBV20-1 and TRBJ1-1, with 8 bases lining up with TRBD1. The CDR3 is 14 residues long. With 0 bases clipped from V and 6 bases from J, the junction kept 6 bases outside the gene matches. The germline V gene has CDR1 DFQATT and CDR2 SNEGSKA (reference sequence). The CDR3 loop reads CSARDLRGRAEAFF. DNA of the CDR3: TGCAGTGCTAGAGATCTCAGGGGGCGGGCTGAAGCTTTCTTT.

The chain joins TRBV5-6 to TRBJ1-2; D not resolved. This CDR3 region has 14 residues. Germline CDR1 is SGHDT and CDR2 is YYEEEE. Trimming left V 3 bases short and J 5 bases short, with 14 bases between. Here the CDR3 reads CASSSAYLKYGYTF. Here the CDR3 DNA reads TGTGCCAGCAGCTCCGCTTATTTAAAGTATGGCTACACCTTC.

The rearrangement joins TRBV7-9 to TRBJ2-2; D might be TRBD2 (5 bases). The CDR3 is 12 amino acids. Germline CDR1 SEHNR, CDR2 FQNEAQ (reference sequence). The V end was cut by 3 bases, the J end by 7 bases, with 6 bases between. CDR3 sequence reads: CASSFGDGELFF. CDR3 nucleotides: TGTGCCAGCAGCTTCGGGGACGGGGAGCTGTTTTTT.

This clonotype was picked up a small number of times. The chain carries TRBV12-3 or TRBV12-4 and TRBJ2-1; D unresolved. The CDR3 length is 14 residues. Deletions cut 6 bases from V and 6 bases from J, with 15 bases between. CDR3 loop: CASSSIGRGNEQFF. The DNA for the CDR3 is TGTGCCAGCAGCTCCATTGGACGAGGCAATGAGCAGTTCTTC.

This clonotype was counted at least ten times. The chain recombines TRBV20-1 with TRBJ2-2; 10 bases are shared with TRBD1. Germline V lookup: CDR1 DFQATT, CDR2 SNEGSKA (reference sequence). The CDR3 runs 17 residues. The V and J ends lost 0 bases and 5 bases, in that order; junction bases with no gene match: 9. The CDR3 region has the DNA TGCAGTGCTAGAGATCCTGAGACAGGGGGCTTGACCGGGGAGCTGTTTTTT. Residues: CSARDPETGGLTGELFF.

This clonotype has just a few counts. This chain uses TRBV27 with TRBJ2-7; possible D gene TRBD2, 5 bases. Germline CDR1 reads MNHEY; CDR2 reads SMNVEV (reference sequence). The germline V and J ends were trimmed by 3 bases and 3 bases, with 18 bases remaining between them. The CDR3 is made up of 16 amino acids. CDR3 in DNA: TGTGCCAGCAGTTTCTCAGTAGATTATCGGGGCTACGAGCAGTACTTC. It encodes CASSFSVDYRGYEQYF.

CDR3 region: CASSLEYGVYGYTF. CDR3 nucleotide sequence: TGTGCCAGCAGTTTAGAGTACGGCGTCTATGGCTACACCTTC. The J gene is TRBJ1-2, the V gene TRBV12-3 or TRBV12-4; unclear D gene. The length of the CDR3 is 14 residues. Trimming took 1 base from V and 4 from J, leaving 10 bases between them.

This clonotype was counted many times. The chain is built from TRBV29-1 and TRBJ1-5; no clear D. The V end lost 6 bases, the J end lost 2 bases, and 17 bases lay between the germline ends. CDR1 and CDR2 from the germline V gene are SQVTM and ANQGSEA. The CDR3 is made up of 15 amino acids. The CDR3 region is CSVADGVLGNQPQHF. The CDR3 DNA reads as TGCAGCGTCGCCGATGGGGTCCTTGGCAATCAGCCCCAGCATTTT.

This chain links TRBV5-1 with TRBJ2-5, with D perhaps assigned TRBD1 or TRBD2 (5 bases each). CDR1 is SGHRS, CDR2 YFSETQ, per germline. The CDR3 is 14 amino acids. Trimming shortened V by 3 bases and J by 3 bases, and 12 bases separated the two germline ends. The CDR3 sequence: CASSSPGREETQYF. The CDR3 DNA reads as TGCGCCAGCAGCTCCCCAGGGCGGGAAGAGACCCAGTACTTC. Full variable domain (missing parts from reference TRBV5-1 and TRBJ2-5): KAGVTQTPRYLIKTRGQQVTLSCSPISGHRSVSWYQQTPGQGLQFLFEYFSETQRNKGNFPGRFSGRQFSNSRSEMNVSTLELGDSALYLCASSSPGREETQYFGPGTRLLVL.

The chain couples TRBV2 to TRBJ2-5, with D possibly being TRBD2 (6 bases). The germline CDR1 and CDR2 sequences are SNHLY and FYNNEI. Deletions cut 6 bases from V and 2 bases from J, with 16 bases between. The CDR3 has 15 residues. The chain's CDR3 is CASRASTSGQETQYF. The DNA for the CDR3 is TGTGCCAGCAGAGCATCTACGAGCGGGCAAGAGACCCAGTACTTC.

This clonotype appeared a few times. This sequence joins TRBV7-2 and TRBJ1-2, with 9 bases lining up with TRBD1. The trim removed 6 bases at V and 4 bases at J, leaving 3 bases unmatched. Germline V gene data show CDR1 as SGHTA and CDR2 as FQGNSA. The CDR3 contains 13 residues. The CDR3 coding sequence is TGTGCCAGCAGGGACAGGGGCTTCTATGGCTACACCTTC. Its translation: CASRDRGFYGYTF.

The table lists this clonotype with a few counts. This chain uses TRBV15 with TRBJ2-7, with D possibly TRBD1 on 5 matching bases. V was shortened by 0 bases and J by 1 base, with 7 bases between the two germline ends. This CDR3 is 14 amino acids long. Germline assignment: CDR1 LNHNV and CDR2 YYDKDF (reference sequence). The CDR3 is CATSRDRQSYEQYV. Written as DNA, the CDR3 is TGTGCCACCAGCAGAGACCGACAGTCCTACGAGCAGTACGTC.

In the case of this clonotype: A much larger clonotype is one base distant, so this may be a read error. The chain is built from TRBV7-8 and TRBJ2-2; no clear D gene. The CDR3 runs 15 residues. Germline V gene sequence: CDR1 SGHVS, CDR2 FQNEAQ. CDR3 nucleotide sequence: TGTGCCAGCGGCTTAGTCGCAGCTAACACCGGGGAGCTGTTTTTT. Translation: CASGLVAANTGELFF.

In this sample, this clonotype turned up a few times. The rearrangement uses TRBV5-1 and TRBJ1-2, with D perhaps TRBD1 (5 bases). CDR1 is SGHRS, CDR2 YFSETQ, per germline. This CDR3 is 15 amino acids long. V dropped 0 bases and J dropped 1 base, with 10 bases sitting between them. DNA of the CDR3: TGCGCCAGCAGCTTGGAGCCGGGGCTTAACTATGGCTACACCTTC. Translated, it gives CASSLEPGLNYGYTF.

This clonotype has a handful of counts. This sequence joins TRBV18 and TRBJ1-1; TRBD1 is a possible D gene (6 bases). CDR3 length equals 17 residues. Deletions cut 3 bases from V and 3 bases from J, with 20 bases between. From germline, CDR1 is KGHSH and CDR2 LQKENI. The CDR3 region is CASSPMGAGGDYTEAFF. CDR3 bases: TGTGCCAGCTCACCGATGGGGGCGGGTGGTGATTACACTGAAGCTTTCTTT.

The chain couples TRBV4-3 to TRBJ1-3, with D unclear. Germline V lookup: CDR1 LGHNA, CDR2 YSLEER. The V end lost 0 bases, the J end lost 0 bases, and 15 bases lay between the germline ends. The CDR3 loop spans 18 amino acids. CDR3 DNA sequence: TGCGCCAGCAGCCAAGAGCCGACGGGGTCGGTCTCTGGAAACACCATATATTTT. Its translation: CASSQEPTGSVSGNTIYF.

This clonotype was picked up many times. The chain couples TRBV4-2 to TRBJ2-1; 9 positions match TRBD2. CDR3 length: 14 residues. The V segment lost 4 bases and the J segment 8 bases; nucleotides outside the gene matches: 6. Germline lookup yields CDR1 LGHNA and CDR2 YNFKEQ. CDR3 sequence: CASSLSGGGDEQFF. The CDR3 region has the DNA TGTGCCAGCAGCCTTAGCGGGGGTGGGGATGAGCAGTTCTTC.

The rearrangement joins TRBV7-2 to TRBJ2-5, with 7 bases that match TRBD1. From germline, CDR1 is SGHTA and CDR2 FQGNSA. The J segment lost 1 base and the V segment lost 5 bases, leaving 4 bases of the junction unmatched. The CDR3 totals 14 residues. DNA of the CDR3: TGTGCCAGCAGCATGACAGGGACCCAAGAGACCCAGTACTTC. Its translation: CASSMTGTQETQYF.

The table lists this clonotype with many counts. The CDR3 here is CSAKLNREWTRGPQYF. Here the CDR3 DNA reads TGCAGTGCAAAGCTTAACAGGGAATGGACTCGGGGTCCGCAGTATTTT. This sequence joins TRBV20-1 and TRBJ2-3, with D possibly matching TRBD1 (6 bases). CDR1 and CDR2 from the germline V gene are DFQATT and SNEGSKA (reference sequence). The CDR3 has 16 residues. V was pared by 6 bases and J by 10 bases, with 29 bases between.

The gene calls are TRBV10-2 and TRBJ2-3; D remains ambiguous. CDR3 length: 14 amino acids. Trimming removed 3 bases from V and 2 bases from J, with 9 bases in between. CDR1 is WSHSY, CDR2 SAAADI, per germline. CDR3 residues: CASSDFGSTDTQYF. CDR3 DNA sequence: TGCGCCAGCAGTGATTTCGGGTCCACAGATACGCAGTATTTT.

The V and J genes are TRBV29-1 and TRBJ2-1, with 8 bases matching TRBD1. The germline V gene encodes CDR1 SQVTM and CDR2 ANQGSEA. The CDR3 totals 15 residues. V shed 6 bases, J shed 0 bases, and the junction held 7 bases outside the gene matches. The CDR3 bases are TGCAGCGTAACGTTGGACAGGGCCTCCTACAATGAGCAGTTCTTC. Residues: CSVTLDRASYNEQFF.

This clonotype was counted at least ten times. The chain carries TRBV12-3 or TRBV12-4 and TRBJ2-5; D gene unclear. This CDR3 comprises 16 residues. V lost 4 bases, J lost 1 base, and 16 bases lay in between. CDR3 loop: CASSSVQTRFQETQYF. As DNA, the CDR3 is TGTGCCAGCAGTTCCGTACAGACAAGATTCCAAGAGACCCAGTACTTC.

This chain uses TRBV20-1 with TRBJ2-7; D not resolved. CDR3 length: 14 amino acids. CDR1 is DFQATT and CDR2 is SNEGSKA in the germline V gene (reference sequence). Between the trimmed V and J ends, which lost 0 bases and 3 bases, there was a span of 12 bases. CDR3 protein: CSARDVSRNYEQYF. Here the CDR3 DNA reads TGCAGTGCTAGAGATGTTTCCAGGAACTACGAGCAGTACTTC.

This clonotype was seen only a few times. The rearrangement links TRBV20-1 to TRBJ1-6; possibly TRBD1 for D (5 bases). The V and J ends lost 4 bases and 4 bases respectively, with 8 bases between them. Looked up from germline, CDR1 is DFQATT and CDR2 is SNEGSKA (reference sequence). CDR3 length equals 13 residues. DNA of the CDR3: TGCAGTGCTACCGGGACTTATAATTCACCCCTCCACTTT. Translated, it gives CSATGTYNSPLHF.

The rearrangement uses TRBV29-1 and TRBJ2-1; TRBD1 matches at 9 bases. Germline V lookup: CDR1 SQVTM, CDR2 ANQGSEA. The CDR3 has 15 residues. V shed 4 bases and J 5 bases; nucleotides not matched to a gene: 9. Written as DNA, the CDR3 is TGCAGCGTTGGCTCCGGACAGGGGCGGAACAATGAGCAGTTCTTC. Translated, it gives CSVGSGQGRNNEQFF.